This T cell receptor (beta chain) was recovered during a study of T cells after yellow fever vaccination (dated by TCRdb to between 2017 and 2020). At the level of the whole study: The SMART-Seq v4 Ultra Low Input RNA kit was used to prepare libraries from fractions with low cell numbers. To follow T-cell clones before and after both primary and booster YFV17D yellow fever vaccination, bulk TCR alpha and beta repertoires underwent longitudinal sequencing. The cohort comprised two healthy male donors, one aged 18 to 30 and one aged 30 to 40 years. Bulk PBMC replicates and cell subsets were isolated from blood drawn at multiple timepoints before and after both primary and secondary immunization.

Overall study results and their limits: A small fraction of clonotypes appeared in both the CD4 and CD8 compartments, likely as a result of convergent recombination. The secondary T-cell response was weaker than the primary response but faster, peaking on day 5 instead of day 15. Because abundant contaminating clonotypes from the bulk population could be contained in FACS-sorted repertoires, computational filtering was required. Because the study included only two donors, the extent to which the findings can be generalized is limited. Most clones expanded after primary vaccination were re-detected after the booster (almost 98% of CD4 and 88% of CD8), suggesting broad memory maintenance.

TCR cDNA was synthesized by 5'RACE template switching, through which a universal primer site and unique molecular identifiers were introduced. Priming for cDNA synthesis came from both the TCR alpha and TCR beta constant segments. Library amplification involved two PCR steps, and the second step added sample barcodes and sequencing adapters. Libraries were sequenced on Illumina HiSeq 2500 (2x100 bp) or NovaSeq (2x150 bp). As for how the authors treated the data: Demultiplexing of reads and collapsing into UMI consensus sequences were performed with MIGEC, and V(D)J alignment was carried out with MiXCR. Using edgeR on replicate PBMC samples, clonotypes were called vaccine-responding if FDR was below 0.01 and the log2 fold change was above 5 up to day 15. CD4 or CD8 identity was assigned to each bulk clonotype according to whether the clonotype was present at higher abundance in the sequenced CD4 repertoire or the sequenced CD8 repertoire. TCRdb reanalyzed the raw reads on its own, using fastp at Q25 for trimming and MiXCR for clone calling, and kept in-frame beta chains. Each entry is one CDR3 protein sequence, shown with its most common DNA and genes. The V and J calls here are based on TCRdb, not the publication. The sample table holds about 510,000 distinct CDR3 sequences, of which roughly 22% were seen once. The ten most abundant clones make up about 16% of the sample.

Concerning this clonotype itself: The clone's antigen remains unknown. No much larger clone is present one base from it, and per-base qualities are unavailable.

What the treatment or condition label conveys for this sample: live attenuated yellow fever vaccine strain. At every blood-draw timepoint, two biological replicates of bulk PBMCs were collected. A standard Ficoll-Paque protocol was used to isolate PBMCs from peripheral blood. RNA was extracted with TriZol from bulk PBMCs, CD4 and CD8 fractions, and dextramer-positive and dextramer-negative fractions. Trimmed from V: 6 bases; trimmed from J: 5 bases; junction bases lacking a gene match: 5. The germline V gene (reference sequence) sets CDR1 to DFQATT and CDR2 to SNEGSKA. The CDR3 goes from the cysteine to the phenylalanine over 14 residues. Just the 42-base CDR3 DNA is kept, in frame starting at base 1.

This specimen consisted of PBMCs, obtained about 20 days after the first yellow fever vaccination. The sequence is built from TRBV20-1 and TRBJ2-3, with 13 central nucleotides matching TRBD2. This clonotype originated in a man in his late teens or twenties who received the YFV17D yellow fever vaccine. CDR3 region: CSAELAGGLDTQYF. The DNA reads TGCAGTGCGGAACTAGCGGGGGGGCTAGATACGCAGTATTTT.